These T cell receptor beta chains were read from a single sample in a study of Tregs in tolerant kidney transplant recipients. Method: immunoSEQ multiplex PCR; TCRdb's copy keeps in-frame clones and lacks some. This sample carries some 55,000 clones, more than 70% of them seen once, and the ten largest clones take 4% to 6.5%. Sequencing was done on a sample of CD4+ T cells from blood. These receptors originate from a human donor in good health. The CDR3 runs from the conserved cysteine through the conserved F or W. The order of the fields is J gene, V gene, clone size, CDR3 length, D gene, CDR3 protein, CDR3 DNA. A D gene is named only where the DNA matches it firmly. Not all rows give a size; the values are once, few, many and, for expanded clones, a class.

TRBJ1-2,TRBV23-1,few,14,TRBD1,CASSATGGRYGYTF,TGCGCCAGCAGTGCCACAGGGGGCCGTTATGGCTACACCTTC
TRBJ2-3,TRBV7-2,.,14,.,CASSLEPGPQTQYF,TGTGCCAGCAGCTTAGAACCGGGACCTCAAACGCAGTATTTT
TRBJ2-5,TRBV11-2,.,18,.,CASSLEEWGGPSKETQYF,TGTGCCAGCAGCTTAGAAGAGTGGGGGGGGCCTTCCAAGGAGACCCAGTACTTC
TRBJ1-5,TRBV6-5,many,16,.,CASSYSKGQGNQPQHF,TGTGCCAGCAGTTACTCGAAGGGGCAGGGGAATCAGCCCCAGCATTTT
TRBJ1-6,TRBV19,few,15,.,CASSNWGLKVEPLHF,TGTGCCAGTAGTAATTGGGGACTCAAAGTCGAACCCCTCCACTTT
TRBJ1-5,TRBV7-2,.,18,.,CASSPFIGGKEGNQPQHF,TGTGCCAGCAGCCCCTTCATCGGGGGGAAAGAAGGCAATCAGCCCCAGCATTTT
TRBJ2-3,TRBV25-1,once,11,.,CASSERDTQYF,TGTGCCAGCAGTGAAAGGGATACGCAGTATTTT
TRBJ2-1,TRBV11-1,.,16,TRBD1,CASSARQGRTYNEQFF,TGTGCCAGCAGCGCCCGACAGGGTAGGACCTACAATGAGCAGTTCTTC
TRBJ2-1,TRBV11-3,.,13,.,CASSPRVSNEQFF,TGTGCCAGCAGCCCTCGGGTCTCGAATGAGCAGTTCTTC
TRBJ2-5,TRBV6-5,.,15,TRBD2,CASSYSGGSEETQYF,TGTGCCAGCAGTTACTCGGGCGGGAGTGAGGAGACCCAGTACTTC
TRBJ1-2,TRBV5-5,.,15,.,CASSLAVGGPYGYTF,TGTGCCAGCAGCTTGGCCGTAGGGGGTCCCTATGGCTACACCTTC
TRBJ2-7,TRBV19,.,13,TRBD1,CASSRWDSYEQYF,TGTGCCAGTAGTCGATGGGACAGCTACGAGCAGTACTTC